A single sample is the source of the 14 T cell receptor beta chains below, sequenced in a study of T cell clonality in common variable immunodeficiency. The table came from immunoSEQ multiplex PCR; TCRdb's copy has only in-frame clones and leaves some out. The sample was found to contain under 35,000 clones, and every one recurs. Specimen: peripheral blood mononuclear cells. These receptors all come from a person aged 18 to 70 in good health.

Notes on this clone: Read sequence stops 3 residues before the CDR3 end, and the germline J gene provides the missing end. The chain recombines TRBV7-8 with TRBJ1-2; 7 bases match TRBD1. The CDR3 length is 14 residues. V lost 3 bases and J lost 5; bases outside the gene matches: 6. Germline CDR1 SGHVS, CDR2 FQNEAQ. Incomplete CDR3 DNA: TGTGCCAGCAGCTTCCGGGCAGGGGGTTATGGC. Its protein product is CASSFRAGGYG. The entire CDR3 sequence reads CASSFRAGGYGYTF.

This clone came up many times. The CDR3 end is not reached by the read, which stops 3 residues before it; the germline J gene fills it in. The rearrangement joins TRBV2 to TRBJ2-5; 9 bases line up with TRBD2. There are 15 residues in the CDR3. Germline trimming cut 6 bases from V and 5 bases from J; bases unmatched to any gene: 10. Per the germline V gene, CDR1 is SNHLY and CDR2 is FYNNEI. The DNA read from the CDR3 is TGTGCCAGCAGCCCCGGGACTAGCCTCTGGGAGACC. This gives the protein CASSPGTSLWET. The full CDR3 protein reads CASSPGTSLWETQYF.

This clone was recorded many times. The read gets to within 3 residues of the CDR3 end, and the germline J gene fills in the rest. V usage is TRBV13 and J usage is TRBJ2-7, with 9 bases that match TRBD1. V lost 5 bases, J lost 5 bases, and 7 bases stayed unmatched. The CDR3 loop spans 14 amino acids. Germline CDR1 PRHDT, CDR2 FYEKMQ (reference sequence). CDR3 DNA, as far as it was read: TGTGCCAGCAGCCGACTAGGACAGGGGAACGAG. Translation gives CASSRLGQGNE. The complete CDR3 sequence is CASSRLGQGNEQYF.

In this sample, this clone turned up many times. The junction and the germline gene differ at one end; a read error may be behind it. The read gets to within 3 residues of the CDR3 end, and the germline J gene fills in the rest. This rearrangement joins TRBV2 to TRBJ2-3; 8 bases match TRBD1. The V gene's germline CDR1 is SNHLY and CDR2 FYNNEI. The CDR3 contains 14 residues. The CDR3 loop reads CASSELVGTGTQYF. The CDR3 DNA, read in part, is TGTGCCAGCAGTGAACTAGTGGGGACAGGTACG.

This clone was counted at least ten times. The read ends 3 residues before the CDR3 terminus; that terminus is restored from the germline J gene. V is TRBV28 and J is TRBJ1-1; TRBD1 aligns across 9 bases. The germline V gene has CDR1 MDHEN and CDR2 SYDVKM. Losses at the gene ends were 2 bases for V and 4 bases for J; bases not matched to a gene: 5. The CDR3 spans 15 residues. The sequenced CDR3 bases are TGTGCCAGCAGTTTAAAACAGGGGGCTGCCACTGAA. Protein sequence: CASSLKQGAATE. The whole CDR3 protein is CASSLKQGAATEAFF.

This clone was found many times. The read terminates 3 residues ahead of where the CDR3 ends, so the germline J gene completes it. The gene calls are TRBV4-1 and TRBJ1-3, with D unclear. Per germline, CDR1 MGHRA and CDR2 YSYEKL. Trimming removed 6 bases from V and 0 bases from J, with 12 bases in between. This CDR3 spans 15 amino acids. CDR3 amino acids: CASSLRGISGNTIYF. The DNA read from the CDR3 is TGCGCCAGCAGTCTCAGAGGCATCTCTGGAAACACC.

Concerning this clone: The DNA ends 3 residues before the CDR3 does, and the rest of the CDR3 is filled in from the germline J gene. The chain carries TRBV2 and TRBJ2-4, with TRBD2 matching over 8 bases. Germline-derived CDR1 and CDR2 are SNHLY and FYNNEI. The CDR3 has 14 residues. The V gene end was trimmed by 6 bases and the J gene end by 7 bases; junction bases not matched to a gene: 8. The covered CDR3 bases are TGTGCCAGCAGAAGGTCGGGACTAGTGAACATT. Amino acid sequence: CASRRSGLVNI. The whole CDR3 protein reads CASRRSGLVNIQYF.

This clone was observed at least ten times. The DNA ends 3 residues before the CDR3 does, and the rest of the CDR3 is filled in from the germline J gene. J is TRBJ1-2 and V is TRBV5-4, with D unresolved. CDR1 and CDR2 from the germline V gene are SGHNT and YYREEE (reference sequence). The V and J ends lost 0 bases and 3 bases respectively, with 15 bases between them. The CDR3 extends over 16 amino acids. The CDR3 DNA, read in part, is TGTGCCAGCAGCTTGGCCAGGCAGTCCGTTGACTATGGC. This gives the protein CASSLARQSVDYG. The entire CDR3 reads CASSLARQSVDYGYTF.

This clone is medium-sized in the sample. The missing CDR3 end, 3 residues past where the read stops, is filled in from the germline J gene. The chain employs TRBV20-1 and TRBJ2-3; 8 bases are a match to TRBD2. Germline V gives CDR1 DFQATT, CDR2 SNEGSKA (reference sequence). The CDR3 is 15 amino acids. The V segment lost 0 bases and the J segment 1 base; nucleotides outside the gene matches: 3. CDR3 loop: CSARELTSGTDTQYF. The covered CDR3 bases are TGCAGTGCTAGAGAGCTGACTAGCGGCACAGATACG.

This clone has a count of ten or more. With the read ending 3 residues before the CDR3 end, the germline J gene is used to fill in that end. The rearrangement uses TRBV20-1 and TRBJ2-2; weak D call: TRBD2 (6 bases). Per germline, CDR1 DFQATT and CDR2 SNEGSKA (reference sequence). CDR3 length: 14 residues. The DNA read from the CDR3 is TGCAGTGCGCGGGACTGGGGTCTCGGGTCACCG. This codes for CSARDWGLGSP. The full CDR3 sequence reads CSARDWGLGSPLFF.

This clone was found many times. The part of the CDR3 DNA that was read is TGTGCCAGCAGCGACAGCATGAACACTGAA. It is translated as CASSDSMNTE. In full, the CDR3 is CASSDSMNTEAFF. The chain has TRBV6-2 or TRBV6-3 and TRBJ1-1, with D possibly being TRBD1 (5 bases). Read sequence stops 3 residues before the CDR3 end, and the germline J gene provides the missing end. The V end lost 6 bases, the J end lost 0 bases, and 8 bases lay between the germline ends. Germline V lookup: CDR1 MNHEY, CDR2 SVGEGT. CDR3 length: 13 residues.

In this sample, this clone turned up many times. The read falls 3 residues short of the CDR3 end, and the missing part is taken from the germline J gene. The chain joins TRBV20-1 to TRBJ2-1; tentatively, D is TRBD2 (5 bases). The germline gives CDR1 DFQATT, CDR2 SNEGSKA (reference sequence). The length of the CDR3 is 13 residues. Trimming left V 3 bases short and J 3 bases short, with 9 bases between. The sequenced part of the CDR3 DNA is TGCAGTGCTAGGGGAGACTACTACAATGAG. As protein: CSARGDYYNE. The full CDR3 protein reads CSARGDYYNEQFF.

This clone was recorded many times. The sequence runs out 3 residues before the end of the CDR3; the remainder is reconstructed from the germline J gene. The chain employs TRBV7-3 and TRBJ2-3, with 11 bases lining up with TRBD2. Germline CDR1 SGHTA, CDR2 FQGTGA. The junction had 6 bases not matched to a gene; V was cut back by 5 bases and J by 5 bases. This CDR3 is 15 amino acids long. The part of the CDR3 DNA that was read is TGTGCCAGCAGCCCCACTAGCGGGGGATTAGATACG. Its translation is CASSPTSGGLDT. The whole CDR3 sequence reads CASSPTSGGLDTQYF.

This clone was recorded at least ten times. The read comes to an end 3 residues before the CDR3 does, leaving the germline J gene to fill in the end. This chain joins TRBV18 and TRBJ2-3; D is perhaps TRBD1 (6 bases). V was shortened by 6 bases and J by 3 bases, with 19 bases between the two germline ends. This CDR3 region has 16 residues. The germline gives CDR1 KGHSH, CDR2 LQKENI. The CDR3 sequence is CASSPWHRETTDTQYF. The sequenced part of the CDR3 DNA is TGTGCCAGCTCCCCCTGGCACAGGGAGACTACAGATACG.